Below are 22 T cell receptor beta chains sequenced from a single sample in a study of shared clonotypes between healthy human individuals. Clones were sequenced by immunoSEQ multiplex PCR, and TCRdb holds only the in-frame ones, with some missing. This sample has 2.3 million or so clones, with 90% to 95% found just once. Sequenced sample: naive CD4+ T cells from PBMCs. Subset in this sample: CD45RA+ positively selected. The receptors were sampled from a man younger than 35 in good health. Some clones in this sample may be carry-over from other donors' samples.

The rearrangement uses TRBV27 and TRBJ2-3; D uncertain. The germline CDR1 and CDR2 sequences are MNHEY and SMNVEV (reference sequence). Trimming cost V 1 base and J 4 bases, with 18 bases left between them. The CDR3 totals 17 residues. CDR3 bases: TGTGCCAGCAGTTTATTGGGCACCCGACGGGCTTCAGATACGCAGTATTTT. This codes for CASSLLGTRRASDTQYF.

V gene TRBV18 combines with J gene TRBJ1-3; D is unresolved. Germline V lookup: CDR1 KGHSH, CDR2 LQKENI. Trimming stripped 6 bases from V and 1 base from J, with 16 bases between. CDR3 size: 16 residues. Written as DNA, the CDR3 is TGTGCCAGCTCCACCACTGCCCACGGGTCTGGAAACACCATATATTTT. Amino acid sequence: CASSTTAHGSGNTIYF.

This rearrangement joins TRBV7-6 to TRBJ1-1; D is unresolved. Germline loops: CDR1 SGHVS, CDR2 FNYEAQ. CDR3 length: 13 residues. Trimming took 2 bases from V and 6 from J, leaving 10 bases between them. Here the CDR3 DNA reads TGTGCCAGCAGCTTAAGGCAGGCCTCTGAAGCTTTCTTT. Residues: CASSLRQASEAFF.

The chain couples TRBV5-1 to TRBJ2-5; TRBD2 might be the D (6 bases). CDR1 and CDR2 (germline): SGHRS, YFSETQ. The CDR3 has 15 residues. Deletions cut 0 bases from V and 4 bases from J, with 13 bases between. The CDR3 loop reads CASSLVGGDPETQYF. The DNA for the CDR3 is TGCGCCAGCAGCTTGGTGGGCGGGGACCCAGAGACCCAGTACTTC.

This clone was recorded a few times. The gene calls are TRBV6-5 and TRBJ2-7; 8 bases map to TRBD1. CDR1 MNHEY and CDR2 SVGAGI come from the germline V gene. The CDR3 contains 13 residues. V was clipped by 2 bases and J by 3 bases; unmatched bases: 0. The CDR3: CASSYDRGYEQYF. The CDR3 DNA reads TGTGCCAGCAGTTACGACAGGGGCTACGAGCAGTACTTC.

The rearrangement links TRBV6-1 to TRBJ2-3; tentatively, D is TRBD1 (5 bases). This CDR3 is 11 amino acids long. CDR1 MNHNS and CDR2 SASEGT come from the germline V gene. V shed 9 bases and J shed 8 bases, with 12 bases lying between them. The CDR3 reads CASRERGTQYF. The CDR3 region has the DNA TGTGCCAGTAGAGAAAGGGGTACGCAGTATTTT.

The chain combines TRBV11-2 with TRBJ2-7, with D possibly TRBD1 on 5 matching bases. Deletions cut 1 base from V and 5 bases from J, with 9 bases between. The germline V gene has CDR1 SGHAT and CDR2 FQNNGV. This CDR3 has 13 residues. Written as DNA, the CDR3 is TGTGCCAGCAGCTTAGGGGGCGCGGACGAGCAGTACTTC. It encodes CASSLGGADEQYF. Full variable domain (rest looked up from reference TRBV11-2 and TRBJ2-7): EAGVAQSPRYKIIEKRQSVAFWCNPISGHATLYWYQQILGQGPKLLIQFQNNGVVDDSQLPKDRFSAERLKGVDSTLKIQPAKLEDSAVYLCASSLGGADEQYFGPGTRLTVT.

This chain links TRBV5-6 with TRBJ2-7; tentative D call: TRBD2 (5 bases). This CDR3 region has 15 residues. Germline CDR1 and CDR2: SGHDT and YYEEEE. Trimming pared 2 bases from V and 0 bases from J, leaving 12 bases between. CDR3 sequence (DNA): TGTGCCAGCAGCTTACGTCCTGGGAGCTCCTACGAGCAGTACTTC. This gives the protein CASSLRPGSSYEQYF.

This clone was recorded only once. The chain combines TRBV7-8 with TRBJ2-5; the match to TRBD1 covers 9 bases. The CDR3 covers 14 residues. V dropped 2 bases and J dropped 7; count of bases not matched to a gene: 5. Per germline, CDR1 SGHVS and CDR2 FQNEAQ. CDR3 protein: CASSLTGGFGTQYF. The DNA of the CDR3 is TGTGCCAGCAGCTTAACAGGGGGCTTCGGGACCCAGTACTTC.

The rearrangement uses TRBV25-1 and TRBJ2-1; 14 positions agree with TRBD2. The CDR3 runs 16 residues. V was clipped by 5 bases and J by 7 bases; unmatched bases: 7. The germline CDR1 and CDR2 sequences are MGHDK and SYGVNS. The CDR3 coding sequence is TGTGCCAGCAGTCCCGGGACTAGCGGGAGTGGAAATGAGCAGTTCTTC. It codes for CASSPGTSGSGNEQFF.

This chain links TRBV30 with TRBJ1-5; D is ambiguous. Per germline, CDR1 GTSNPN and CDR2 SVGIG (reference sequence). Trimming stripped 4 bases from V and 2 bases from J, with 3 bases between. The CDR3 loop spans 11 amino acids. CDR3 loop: CAWICNQPQHF. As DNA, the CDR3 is TGTGCCTGGATTTGCAATCAGCCCCAGCATTTT.

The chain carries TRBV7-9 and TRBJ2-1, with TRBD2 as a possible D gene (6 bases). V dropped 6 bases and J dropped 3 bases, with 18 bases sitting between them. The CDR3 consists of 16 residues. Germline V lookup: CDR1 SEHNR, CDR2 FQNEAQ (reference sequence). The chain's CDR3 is CASRKAVAANYNEQFF. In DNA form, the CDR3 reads TGTGCCAGCAGAAAAGCGGTAGCGGCCAACTACAATGAGCAGTTCTTC.

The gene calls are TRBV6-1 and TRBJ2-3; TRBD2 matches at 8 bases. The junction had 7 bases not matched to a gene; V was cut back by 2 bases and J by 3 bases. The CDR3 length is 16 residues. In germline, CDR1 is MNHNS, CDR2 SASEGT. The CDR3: CASSEPRASGTDTQYF. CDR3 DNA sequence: TGTGCCAGCAGTGAACCGAGGGCTAGCGGGACAGATACGCAGTATTTT.

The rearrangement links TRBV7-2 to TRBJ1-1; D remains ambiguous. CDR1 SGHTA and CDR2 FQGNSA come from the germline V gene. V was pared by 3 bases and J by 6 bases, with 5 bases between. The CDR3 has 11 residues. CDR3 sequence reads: CASSFFAEAFF. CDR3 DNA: TGTGCCAGCAGCTTTTTTGCTGAAGCTTTCTTT.

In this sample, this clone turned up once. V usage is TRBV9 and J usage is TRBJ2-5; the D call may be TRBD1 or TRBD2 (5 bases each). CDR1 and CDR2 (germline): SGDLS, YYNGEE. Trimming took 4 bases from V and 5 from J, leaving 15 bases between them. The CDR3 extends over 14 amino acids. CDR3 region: CASSPGQGRETQYF. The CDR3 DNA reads TGTGCCAGCAGCCCGGGGCAGGGCCGGGAGACCCAGTACTTC.

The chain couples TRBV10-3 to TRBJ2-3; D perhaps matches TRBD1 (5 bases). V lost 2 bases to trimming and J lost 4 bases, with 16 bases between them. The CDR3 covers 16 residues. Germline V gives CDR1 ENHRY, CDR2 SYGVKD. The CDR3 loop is CAISEGASGRADTQYF. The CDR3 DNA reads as TGTGCCATCAGTGAGGGGGCCTCGGGCCGGGCAGATACGCAGTATTTT.

The DNA for the CDR3 is TGTGCCAGTAGTATCCCCCTTAAACTCCCTGGAAACACCATATATTTT. This gives the protein CASSIPLKLPGNTIYF. The chain joins TRBV19 to TRBJ1-3, with D uncertain. The V and J ends lost 3 bases and 2 bases respectively, with 14 bases between them. Germline-derived CDR1 and CDR2 are LNHDA and SQIVND (reference sequence). The CDR3 is made up of 16 amino acids. The whole variable domain, filled in from reference TRBV19 and TRBJ1-3, reads DGGITQSPKYLFRKEGQNVTLSCEQNLNHDAMYWYRQDPGQGLRLIYYSQIVNDFQKGDIAEGYSVSREKKESFPLTVTSAQKNPTAFYLCASSIPLKLPGNTIYFGEGSWLTVV.

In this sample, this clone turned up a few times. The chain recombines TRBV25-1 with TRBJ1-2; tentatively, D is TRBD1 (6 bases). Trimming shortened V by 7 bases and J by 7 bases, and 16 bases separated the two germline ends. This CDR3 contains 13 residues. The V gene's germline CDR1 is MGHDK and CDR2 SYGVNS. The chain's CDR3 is CASTEGGTLGYTF. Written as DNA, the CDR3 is TGTGCCAGCACCGAAGGCGGGACACTTGGCTACACCTTC.

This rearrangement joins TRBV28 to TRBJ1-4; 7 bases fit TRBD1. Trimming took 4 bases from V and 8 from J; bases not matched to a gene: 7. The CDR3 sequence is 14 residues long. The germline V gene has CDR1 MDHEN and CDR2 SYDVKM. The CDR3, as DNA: TGTGCCAGCAGTTCCCCTTCGACAGGGGAAAAACTGTTTTTT. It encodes CASSSPSTGEKLFF.

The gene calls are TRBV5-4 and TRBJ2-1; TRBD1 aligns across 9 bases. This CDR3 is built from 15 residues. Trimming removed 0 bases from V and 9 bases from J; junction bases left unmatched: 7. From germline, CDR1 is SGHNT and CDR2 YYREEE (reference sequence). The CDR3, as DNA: TGTGCCAGCAGCTTGGCCGCGGGACAGGGTCTTGAGCAGTTCTTC. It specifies CASSLAAGQGLEQFF.

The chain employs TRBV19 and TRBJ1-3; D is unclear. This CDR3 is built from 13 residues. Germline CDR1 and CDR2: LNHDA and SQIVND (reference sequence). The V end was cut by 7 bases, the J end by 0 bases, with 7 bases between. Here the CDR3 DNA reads TGTGCCAGTACGGTCGGCTCTGGAAACACCATATATTTT. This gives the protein CASTVGSGNTIYF.

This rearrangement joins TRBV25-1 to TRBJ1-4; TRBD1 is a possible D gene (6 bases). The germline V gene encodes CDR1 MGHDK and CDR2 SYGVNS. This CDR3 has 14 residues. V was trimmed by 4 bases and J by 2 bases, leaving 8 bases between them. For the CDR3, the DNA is TGTGCCAGCAGTGTGGGGGCGACTAATGAAAAACTGTTTTTT. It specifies CASSVGATNEKLFF.